These T cell receptor beta chains were read from a single sample in a study of cytomegalovirus exposure and HLA in healthy donors. Clones were read by immunoSEQ multiplex PCR, and TCRdb kept only the in-frame ones, dropping some. Seen here are 130,000 to 150,000 clones, 60% to 85% observed once, and the top ten hold roughly 6.7%. Sequenced sample: PBMCs. The receptors come from a woman between 35 and 50 years old in good health and CMV-seropositive. CDR3s include the opening cysteine and the closing phenylalanine or tryptophan. D genes are given only for firm matches. Clone size appears in some rows only: once, few, many, or a class for an expanded clone.

j_call v_call d_call clone_size cdr3_nt cdr3_aa
TRBJ2-1 TRBV5-1 TRBD2 NA TGCGCCAGCAGCGGCAGACTAGCGGGGGGATACAATGAGCAGTTCTTC CASSGRLAGGYNEQFF
TRBJ1-5 TRBV15 NA few TGTGCCACCAGCAGCGGTGATCAGCCCCAGCATTTT CATSSGDQPQHF
TRBJ1-2 TRBV6-5 NA NA TGTGCCAGCAGTTACGGTCGGGATTATGGCTACACCTTC CASSYGRDYGYTF
TRBJ2-2 TRBV27 TRBD2 few TGTGCCAGCAAACTAGCGGGGGCCTCCATTAGGACCGGGGAGCTGTTTTTT CASKLAGASIRTGELFF
TRBJ2-2 TRBV7-3 NA few TGTGCCAGCAGCTTAAGTAGCAGTAACACCGGGGAGCTGTTTTTT CASSLSSSNTGELFF
TRBJ1-2 TRBV7-9 TRBD1 NA TGTGCCAGCAGCTTAGGGCAGGGGGCCTATGGCTACACCTTC CASSLGQGAYGYTF
TRBJ2-5 TRBV6-4 TRBD1 NA TGTGCCAGCAGTGATGGGGACAGGACCGTACAAGAGACCCAGTACTTC CASSDGDRTVQETQYF
TRBJ2-3 TRBV9 NA NA TGTGCCAGCAGCGCGGGAAGCACAGATACGCAGTATTTT CASSAGSTDTQYF
TRBJ2-1 TRBV7-9 NA NA TGTGCCAGCAGATCAACTAGTGATCGGGAGTTCTTC CASRSTSDREFF
TRBJ1-1 TRBV7-3 TRBD1 NA TGTGCCAGCAGCCCGAGACAGGGGGAGTTGGCTGAAGCTTTCTTT CASSPRQGELAEAFF
TRBJ1-4 TRBV6-1 NA NA TGTGCCAGCAGCGAAACCCTTACAGGGAATGAAAAACTGTTTTTT CASSETLTGNEKLFF
TRBJ1-2 TRBV18 NA NA TGTGCCAGCTCTAAATCGGGTGATGGCTACACCTTC CASSKSGDGYTF
TRBJ1-1 TRBV27 NA NA NA CASSSSGGFAEAFF
TRBJ2-1 TRBV7-2 TRBD2 NA TGTGCCAGCAGCTTAGTCGGAGCGGGGGCATACAATGAGCAGTTCTTC CASSLVGAGAYNEQFF